Each of the 32 T cell receptor beta chains below was sequenced from the same sample in a study of regulatory T cells in long-lasting Graves disease. Time point meaning: newly diagnosed GD, antithyroid drugs for less than 3 months. RNA from PBMCs was the source of the TCR library. Arm-PCR of CDR3 regions and iRepertoire HTBI primers were used to build TCR beta libraries. TCRdb analysed the multiplex PCR reads with MiXCR anew, one entry per CDR3 protein. The table records approximately 400,000 distinct CDR3 sequences, around a sixth of them present only once. Material: peripheral blood mononuclear cells (PBMCs), obtained at new diagnosis, from a patient treated with antithyroid drugs. All receptors derive from a female donor with Graves disease.

This clonotype was detected only a few times. A much larger clone differs by one base, so this may be a read error. The chain is built from TRBV7-2 and TRBJ2-1; tentatively, D is TRBD1 or TRBD2 (5 bases each). The CDR3 sequence is 17 residues long. Germline assignment: CDR1 SGHTA and CDR2 FQGNSA. Trimming cost V 5 bases and J 10 bases, with 27 bases left between them. The CDR3 here is CASSPGTAKAGAYEQFF. The CDR3, as DNA: TGTGCCAGCAGCCCGGGGACCGCTAAAGCCGGGGCGTACGAGCAGTTCTTC.

In the case of this clonotype: Given a much more abundant clone one base away, this may be a read error. V usage is TRBV7-9 and J usage is TRBJ2-2; no definite D call. The germline V gene encodes CDR1 SEHNR and CDR2 FQNEAQ (reference sequence). This CDR3 comprises 13 residues. Trimming took 1 base from V and 6 from J, leaving 6 bases between them. CDR3 coding DNA: TGTGCCAGCAGCTTAGAGGGTGCCGGGGAGCTGTTTTTT. Translated, it gives CASSLEGAGELFF.

The table lists this clonotype with many counts. This chain links TRBV7-2 with TRBJ2-1; 11 positions match TRBD2. Germline CDR1 and CDR2: SGHTA and FQGNSA. This CDR3 contains 16 residues. The trim removed 5 bases at V and 7 bases at J, leaving 10 bases unmatched. The CDR3 coding sequence is TGTGCCAGCAGCCTTCGGGTAGCGGGAGGGATGAATGAGCAGTTCTTC. Its translation is CASSLRVAGGMNEQFF.

This clonotype came up many times. The genes are TRBV19 and TRBJ2-3; maybe TRBD1 (6 bases). CDR1 LNHDA and CDR2 SQIVND come from the germline V gene (reference sequence). This CDR3 contains 16 residues. V was shortened by 5 bases and J by 0 bases, with 15 bases between the two germline ends. CDR3 DNA sequence: TGTGCCAGTAGTGCAGGACAGTCTTCGAGCACAGATACGCAGTATTTT. Protein product: CASSAGQSSSTDTQYF. The full variable domain, completed using reference TRBV19 and TRBJ2-3, is DGGITQSPKYLFRKEGQNVTLSCEQNLNHDAMYWYRQDPGQGLRLIYYSQIVNDFQKGDIAEGYSVSREKKESFPLTVTSAQKNPTAFYLCASSAGQSSSTDTQYFGPGTRLTVL.

The chain carries TRBV4-1 and TRBJ1-1; unclear D gene. The CDR3 consists of 15 residues. CDR1 MGHRA and CDR2 YSYEKL come from the germline V gene. V was clipped by 4 bases and J by 6 bases, with 18 bases between them. This CDR3 is CASSPGHVGRPEAFF. The CDR3, as DNA: TGCGCCAGCAGCCCTGGGCACGTCGGGCGCCCTGAAGCTTTCTTT.

This clonotype appeared many times. The CDR3 DNA reads as TGTGCCAGCAGCCTAAGGACTAGCGGGAGAGGGACCCAGTACTTC. Amino acid sequence: CASSLRTSGRGTQYF. V is TRBV3-1 and J is TRBJ2-5; 13 nucleotides align to TRBD2. V shed 4 bases and J 7 bases; nucleotides not matched to a gene: 6. Germline CDR1 LGHDT, CDR2 YNNKEL (reference sequence). There are 15 residues in the CDR3.

This clonotype was observed at least ten times. J is TRBJ1-1 and V is TRBV2, with 7 positions matching TRBD1. Trimming removed 7 bases from V and 5 bases from J; junction bases left unmatched: 10. This CDR3 has 14 amino acids. The V gene's germline CDR1 is SNHLY and CDR2 FYNNEI. CDR3 residues: CASTLTGRGTEAFF. The CDR3, as DNA: TGTGCCAGCACACTGACAGGGAGGGGGACTGAAGCTTTCTTT.

This clonotype was picked up many times. The V call is TRBV13, the J call TRBJ2-1, with 7 positions matching TRBD2. Trimming at V came to 4 bases and at J to 0 bases, leaving 6 bases not matched to a gene. The germline gives CDR1 PRHDT, CDR2 FYEKMQ (reference sequence). The CDR3 runs to 16 residues. The CDR3, as DNA: TGTGCCAGCAGCTCCCTAGCGGAACCCTCCTACAATGAGCAGTTCTTC. The encoded protein is CASSSLAEPSYNEQFF.

This clonotype showed up many times. The J gene is TRBJ2-5, the V gene TRBV12-3 or TRBV12-4; 8 positions agree with TRBD1. V lost 5 bases to trimming and J lost 5 bases; unmatched junction nucleotides: 4. CDR3 length: 13 amino acids. The CDR3 here is CASSDRGRETQYF. CDR3 in DNA: TGTGCCAGCAGTGACAGGGGCCGCGAGACCCAGTACTTC.

This clonotype occurred many times. The chain links TRBV12-3 or TRBV12-4 to TRBJ2-1, with 11 bases lining up with TRBD2. This CDR3 contains 16 residues. V was pared by 5 bases and J by 4 bases, with 7 bases of the junction left unmatched. The CDR3 loop reads CASSRIAGGKYNEQFF. In DNA form, the CDR3 reads TGTGCCAGCAGTAGGATAGCGGGAGGGAAATACAATGAGCAGTTCTTC.

This clonotype has only a few counts. V and J are TRBV7-2 and TRBJ2-5, with D hard to call. Germline V gene data show CDR1 as SGHTA and CDR2 as FQGNSA. The CDR3 consists of 12 residues. Trimming stripped 4 bases from V and 5 bases from J, with 8 bases between. CDR3 amino acids: CASSSVSETQYF. CDR3 in DNA: TGTGCCAGCAGCTCCGTCTCGGAGACCCAGTACTTC.

This clonotype came up many times. The chain joins TRBV7-9 to TRBJ2-7; D is unclear. The CDR3 has 13 residues. V dropped 5 bases and J dropped 0 bases, with 8 bases sitting between them. Germline V gives CDR1 SEHNR, CDR2 FQNEAQ (reference sequence). CDR3 sequence reads: CASSRASSYEQYF. The CDR3 bases are TGTGCCAGCAGCCGCGCTAGCTCCTACGAGCAGTACTTC.

This clonotype was counted at least ten times. The V call is TRBV30, the J call TRBJ1-6; a weak D match, TRBD1 (5 bases). Germline CDR1 and CDR2: GTSNPN and SVGIG (reference sequence). The CDR3 loop spans 15 amino acids. V lost 3 bases and J 7 bases, leaving 16 bases between the germline ends. CDR3 sequence (DNA): TGTGCCTGGAGCTCGGAGCTCGCAGGGAATTCACCCCTCCACTTT. It is translated as CAWSSELAGNSPLHF.

The chain links TRBV7-9 to TRBJ1-1; tentative D call: TRBD1 (5 bases). CDR3 size: 17 residues. Trimming cost V 5 bases and J 1 base, with 20 bases left between them. Germline V gene lookup returns CDR1 SEHNR and CDR2 FQNEAQ (reference sequence). The CDR3 is CASSPIKPGRGNTEAFF. CDR3 in DNA: TGTGCCAGCAGCCCGATAAAGCCGGGACGGGGGAACACTGAAGCTTTCTTT.

In this sample, this clonotype turned up many times. Germline and junction disagree at one end, which may indicate a read error. The gene calls are TRBV20-1 and TRBJ1-2; D unclear. This CDR3 is 17 amino acids long. Germline CDR1 and CDR2: DFQATT and SNEGSKA (reference sequence). In DNA, the CDR3 is TGCAGTGCCAGAGTGGTGTTCCGGGAGACTTATAACTATGGCTACACCTTC. It specifies CSARVVFRETYNYGYTF.

V and J are TRBV28 and TRBJ2-7, with a tentative D call TRBD1 (5 bases). Germline V gives CDR1 MDHEN, CDR2 SYDVKM. This CDR3 is 14 amino acids long. Trimming took off 1 base at V and 3 bases at J, with 10 bases between the two ends. The DNA of the CDR3 is TGTGCCAGCAGTTTATTTGACAGCGTCTACGAGCAGTACTTC. Amino acid sequence: CASSLFDSVYEQYF.

This clonotype was observed at least ten times. CDR3 nucleotides: TGTGCCAGCAGCTTAGCGTCCGGGGCTGGAAACACCATATATTTT. Translated: CASSLASGAGNTIYF. V is TRBV7-2 and J is TRBJ1-3; the D is unclear. Deletions cut 0 bases from V and 2 bases from J, with 8 bases between. CDR3 length equals 15 residues. Germline values: CDR1 SGHTA, CDR2 FQGNSA.

This clonotype was found a few times. The gene calls are TRBV20-1 and TRBJ2-1; D gene ambiguous. Germline CDR1 and CDR2: DFQATT and SNEGSKA (reference sequence). The CDR3 covers 15 residues. Between the trimmed V and J ends, which lost 1 base and 12 bases, there was a span of 22 bases. DNA of the CDR3: TGCAGTGCTAGAGTCCGAGAACTACAGTCACTGGTGCAGTTCTTC. This gives the protein CSARVRELQSLVQFF.

This clonotype appeared many times. This chain links TRBV29-1 with TRBJ2-5; 7 positions agree with TRBD2. The V and J ends lost 5 bases and 5 bases, in that order; junction bases with no gene match: 11. Germline lookup yields CDR1 SQVTM and CDR2 ANQGSEA. This CDR3 contains 14 residues. Here the CDR3 DNA reads TGCAGCGTTCTTGACTGGGAGGGAACCGAGACCCAGTACTTC. It translates to CSVLDWEGTETQYF.

This clonotype was seen at least ten times. The rearrangement uses TRBV2 and TRBJ2-7; D is undetermined. Between the trimmed V and J ends, which lost 7 bases and 0 bases, there was a span of 4 bases. The CDR3 spans 11 residues. Looked up from germline, CDR1 is SNHLY and CDR2 is FYNNEI. This CDR3 is CASMTSYEQYF. The CDR3 nucleotides read TGTGCCAGCATGACCTCCTACGAGCAGTACTTC.

In this sample, this clonotype turned up a few times. The chain combines TRBV29-1 with TRBJ1-1; a possible D gene is TRBD1 (5 bases). Per germline, CDR1 SQVTM and CDR2 ANQGSEA. There are 11 residues in the CDR3. The V gene lost 3 bases and the J gene lost 5 bases, with 7 bases spanning the gap. The CDR3 bases are TGCAGCGTTGACCAGGGTACTGAAGCTTTCTTT. Amino acid sequence: CSVDQGTEAFF.

Remarks on this clonotype: A far bigger clonotype differs at one base, so this is likely a read error. This chain joins TRBV11-3 and TRBJ2-7; 9 nucleotides agree with TRBD2. J gave up 7 bases and V 4 bases, and 11 bases lay outside the gene matches. Per germline, CDR1 SGHNT and CDR2 YENEEA. The CDR3 length is 15 residues. The chain's CDR3 is CASSSKGLARDEQYF. The CDR3 DNA follows: TGTGCCAGCAGCTCAAAGGGACTAGCCCGCGATGAGCAGTACTTC. Together with reference TRBV11-3 and TRBJ2-7, the CDR3 gives the full variable domain: EAGVVQSPRYKIIEKKQPVAFWCNPISGHNTLYWYLQNLGQGPELLIRYENEEAVDDSQLPKDRFSAERLKGVDSTLKIQPAELGDSAVYLCASSSKGLARDEQYFGPGTRLTVT.

The DNA of the CDR3 is TGCAGTGCCAGGGGGGGGGGGATCGGGGAGCTGTTTTTT. Translated, it gives CSARGGGIGELFF. The rearrangement uses TRBV20-1 and TRBJ2-2, with D possibly called TRBD1 or TRBD2 (7 bases each). The CDR3 is 13 residues long. Germline loops: CDR1 DFQATT, CDR2 SNEGSKA (reference sequence). V was trimmed by 6 bases and J by 7 bases, leaving 15 bases between them.

This chain links TRBV7-2 with TRBJ2-1, with a tentative D call TRBD1 (6 bases). Germline V gives CDR1 SGHTA, CDR2 FQGNSA. This CDR3 region has 15 residues. The V gene lost 2 bases and the J gene lost 3 bases, with 11 bases spanning the gap. The CDR3 DNA reads as TGTGCCAGCAGCTTATCGAAAGGGGGCTACAATGAGCAGTTCTTC. It translates to CASSLSKGGYNEQFF.

This clonotype was picked up many times. V is TRBV7-9 and J is TRBJ1-1, with TRBD1 as a possible D gene (5 bases). Trimming shortened V by 3 bases and J by 6 bases, and 23 bases separated the two germline ends. CDR3 length equals 17 residues. From germline, CDR1 is SEHNR and CDR2 FQNEAQ (reference sequence). The CDR3 spells CASSFPDLRGRGAEAFF. The CDR3 DNA follows: TGTGCCAGCAGCTTCCCAGACTTAAGGGGACGGGGAGCTGAAGCTTTCTTT.

V usage is TRBV5-5 and J usage is TRBJ1-5; 9 bases line up with TRBD1. The germline CDR1 and CDR2 sequences are SGHKS and YYEKEE (reference sequence). The CDR3 is 14 residues long. V was pared by 5 bases and J by 5 bases, with 5 bases of the junction left unmatched. Here the CDR3 DNA reads TGTGCCAGCAGTTCGGGACAGGGCTATCAGCCCCAGCATTTT. It encodes CASSSGQGYQPQHF.

The chain employs TRBV11-2 and TRBJ2-5; 10 nucleotides agree with TRBD2. The trim removed 2 bases at V and 4 bases at J, leaving 10 bases unmatched. From germline, CDR1 is SGHAT and CDR2 FQNNGV. The CDR3 is 17 amino acids. CDR3 DNA: TGTGCCAGCAGCTTATTGGCTAGCGGGAGAGGCGGAGAGACCCAGTACTTC. It specifies CASSLLASGRGGETQYF.

The V and J genes are TRBV28 and TRBJ2-7; D not resolved. The CDR3 consists of 12 residues. V lost 2 bases, J lost 6 bases, and 8 bases lay in between. CDR1 and CDR2 from the germline V gene are MDHEN and SYDVKM. CDR3 sequence: CASSLKVLEQYF. CDR3 in DNA: TGTGCCAGCAGTTTAAAGGTTCTCGAGCAGTACTTC.

This clonotype was seen only a few times. The V call is TRBV10-1, the J call TRBJ1-1; D is possibly TRBD1 (6 bases). Looked up from germline, CDR1 is WNHNN and CDR2 is SYGVQD (reference sequence). The CDR3 has 13 residues. V dropped 7 bases and J dropped 1 base, with 10 bases sitting between them. CDR3 sequence: CASKLGANTEAFF. The CDR3, as DNA: TGCGCCAGCAAGTTGGGGGCGAACACTGAAGCTTTCTTT.

The chain has TRBV10-3 and TRBJ1-4; unclear D gene. V was cut by 3 bases and J by 4 bases, with 6 bases left in between. Germline-derived CDR1 and CDR2 are ENHRY and SYGVKD. The CDR3 extends over 13 amino acids. The CDR3 region has the DNA TGTGCCATCAGTGACGGGGTTAATGAAAAACTGTTTTTT. This gives the protein CAISDGVNEKLFF.

This clonotype was recorded a few times. The J gene is TRBJ2-1, the V gene TRBV5-1, with D maybe TRBD2 (5 bases). The V and J ends lost 0 bases and 6 bases respectively, with 7 bases between them. CDR1 and CDR2 from the germline V gene are SGHRS and YFSETQ. The CDR3 has 13 amino acids. CDR3 in DNA: TGCGCCAGCAGCTTGGTAGCGAGCAATGAGCAGTTCTTC. Translated, it gives CASSLVASNEQFF.

In its sample, this clonotype was seen many times. The chain has TRBV20-1 and TRBJ2-3, with 7 bases fitting TRBD1. Trimming removed 5 bases from V and 1 base from J; junction bases left unmatched: 6. The CDR3 consists of 14 residues. Germline lookup yields CDR1 DFQATT and CDR2 SNEGSKA (reference sequence). This CDR3 reads CSAYGQDRTDTQYF. CDR3 bases: TGCAGTGCTTACGGACAGGACCGCACAGATACGCAGTATTTT.